This is a list of T cell receptor beta chains from one sample in a study of cytomegalovirus exposure and HLA in healthy donors. The protocol was immunoSEQ multiplex PCR, while the TCRdb copy is restricted to in-frame clones and leaves out a portion. The table includes approximately 130,000 clones, about 80% detected once. Sequences were obtained from PBMCs. The receptors here all came from a middle-aged woman in good health and CMV-seronegative. Each CDR3 is given with its conserved first and last residue.

J gene,V gene,CDR3 protein
TRBJ2-2,TRBV9,CASRGGLATGTGELFF
TRBJ2-1,TRBV6-5,CASSYIGPREQFF
TRBJ2-5,TRBV5-1,CASSFGTVQETQYF
TRBJ1-2,TRBV4-1,CASSQDRGRFGGYTF
TRBJ2-7,TRBV5-1,CASSLTSGPPGEQYF
TRBJ2-7,TRBV5-8,CASSYDRGEQYF
TRBJ2-7,TRBV28,CASSSPSGYSYEQYF
TRBJ2-3,TRBV4-1,CASSQDRLPTSTNTDTQYF
TRBJ1-1,TRBV5-1,CASSLQGSNTEAFF
TRBJ2-5,TRBV5-4,CASSVAGGQETQYF
TRBJ2-5,TRBV4-3,CASSQYGRAGETQYF
TRBJ1-1,TRBV6-6,CASSSTDRGTEAFF
TRBJ2-5,TRBV28,CASTIGGGKIETQYF
TRBJ1-2,TRBV28,CASAGGRGGYYGYTF
TRBJ1-4,TRBV19,CASRERDKMEKLFF
TRBJ1-1,TRBV10-3,CAISESGGTEAFF
TRBJ2-6,TRBV29-1,CSVGEGGSGANVLTF
TRBJ1-2,TRBV13,CASSPGQGSGYTF
TRBJ1-4,TRBV19,CASSIGQNEKLFF
TRBJ1-1,TRBV18,CASSYGTGVTEAFF
TRBJ1-6,TRBV6-1,CASSEGEQGSSYNSPLHF
TRBJ2-2,TRBV18,CASSNNRGVNTGELFF
TRBJ2-5,TRBV5-1,CASSLPGETQYF
TRBJ1-6,TRBV5-6,CASSLNRGYNSPLHF
TRBJ1-6,TRBV5-1,CASRDRNNSPLHF